The subject of this entry is one TCR beta chain. Its antigen is currently unknown. Alopecia areata patients provided lesional scalp punch biopsies and peripheral blood. Investigators sorted PBMCs to obtain both CD4+ and CD8+ T cells. The data belong to a study of CD8+ T cells in alopecia areata. Sequencing templates came from extracted RNA that was reverse transcribed into cDNA. Sequenced by immunoSEQ multiplex PCR; TCRdb stores in-frame clones only, minus some. This table has 140,000 or so clones, approximately 50% appearing once. There are 14 residues in the CDR3. Per the germline V gene, CDR1 is KGHSH and CDR2 is LQKENI. Trimming stripped 1 base from V and 5 bases from J, with 12 bases between. General study points: Normal skin's resident alphabeta T cells are also sequenced in scalp samples. Affected scalp, especially in alopecia totalis/universalis, had a higher clonality than normal scalp did.

This rearrangement joins TRBV18 to TRBJ2-7; D might be TRBD1 (5 bases). Here the sequenced sample was CD4+ T cells sorted from blood, taken at week 0. The clonotype originates from a human donor with alopecia areata. The CDR3 DNA reads TGTGCCAGCTCACCACGGCAGGGTGCCCACGAGCAGTACTTC. Translating it yields CASSPRQGAHEQYF.